This entry is about one TCR beta chain. The sample belongs to a study of tumor T cells in aggressive B-cell lymphoma. The CDR3 is 14 amino acids. Germline V lookup: CDR1 LNHDA, CDR2 SQIVND (reference sequence). Germline trimming cut 11 bases from V and 6 bases from J; bases unmatched to any gene: 12. Assay: immunoSEQ multiplex PCR; the TCRdb copy retains only in-frame clones and omits some. This sample has around 1,600 clones, with under 95% found just once. The sequence was collected from an adult with diffuse large B cell lymphoma. Some clones in this sample may be carry-over from other donors' samples. The sample comprised tumor tissue. The chain is built from TRBV19 and TRBJ2-1, with 8 bases matching TRBD2. CDR3 DNA: TGTGCCTCTCAGGGCGGGGGGAGCAGCAATGAGCAGTTCTTC. Translating gives CASQGGGSSNEQFF.